Listed below are T cell receptor beta chains from one sample, sequenced in a study of cytomegalovirus exposure and HLA in healthy donors. TCRdb's copy holds only in-frame clones and misses some; the assay was immunoSEQ multiplex PCR. The sample lists about 190,000 clones, about 80% occurring once. Sequenced: PBMCs. These receptors came from a woman between 45 and 65 years old in good health and CMV-seropositive. Both conserved end residues are part of each CDR3. Fields, in order: D gene, V gene, CDR3 protein. The D gene is left open where the match is weak.

>.|TRBV9
CASSALSTDTQYF
>TRBD2|TRBV9
CASSPLAGSRETQYF
>TRBD1|TRBV19
CASSNYRGNGYTF
>TRBD1|TRBV5-4
CASSYGQGARVGNTIYF
>.|TRBV6-1
CASSTGWNSPLHF
>.|TRBV5-8
CASKEGLANTGELFF
>.|TRBV7-9
CASSQAGNTGELFF
>.|TRBV9
CASSGNSGYTF
>.|TRBV11-3
CASSSGGYNYGYTF
>TRBD1|TRBV11-2
CASSTHRTGGNTEAFF
>.|TRBV29-1
CSGGQVNTEAFF
>TRBD2|TRBV11-2
CASSPSSGASNEQFF
>.|TRBV6-6
CASSHRTSLPSYEQYF
>.|TRBV28
CGTGTNTEAFF
>TRBD1|TRBV7-8
CASSVLQGAKYEQYF
>.|TRBV28
CASSAPGIGRNTEAFF
>TRBD1|TRBV28
CASSSEDRVFNYGYTF
>TRBD1|TRBV7-3
CASSSDRGGTQYF
>.|TRBV18
CASSPPAVSETQYF
>.|TRBV30
CAWSPWPRGNTEAFF
>TRBD2|TRBV5-4
CASSLGLAAGPYEQYF
>TRBD1|TRBV6-6
CASRPTPRGRLYGYTF
>.|TRBV6-1
CASSGPGEPYEQYF
>.|TRBV19
CASSLSPTGNTEAFF
>.|TRBV30
CASRGDAYSPLHF
>.|TRBV11-2
CASTLGLGLEKLFF
>TRBD1|TRBV4-2
CASSQRTGVYEQYF
>TRBD1|TRBV9
CASSGWGQTDQETQYF
>.|TRBV4-3
CASSQAAGRNTDTQYF
>.|TRBV7-8
CASSLVFPVETQYF
>.|TRBV19
CASSPQGLGEQYF
>TRBD1|TRBV10-3
CAIRGQGAPANYGYTF
>TRBD2|TRBV9
CASSTSGTRKTQYF
>.|TRBV6-6
CASSAGAEEQYF
>.|TRBV9
CASSVRGLSYGYTF
>.|TRBV7-6
CASSLQAGVYEQYF
>TRBD1|TRBV7-3
CASSRRGQGSEHEQFF
>.|TRBV6-1
CASTTGTSYTF
>.|TRBV6-5
CASSSLDTQYF
>.|TRBV19
CASRTPGGQSEAFF
>.|TRBV11-2
CASRTDKAGPNTEAFF
>.|TRBV28
CASTAGIRETQYF
>.|TRBV9
CASSVGGGSRNTIYF
>TRBD1|TRBV18
CASSPPGGSLVYGYTF
>TRBD1|TRBV14
CASSQERGGTVDATNEKLFF
>TRBD1|TRBV29-1
CSFGQEGQPQHF
>TRBD2|TRBV4-3
CASSPSGDSYEQYF
>.|TRBV7-2
CASSLAGTLYEQYF
>TRBD1|TRBV19
CASSMTGGSVDGYTF
>TRBD2|TRBV6-1
CASSALRTSGGAGPGELFF
>.|TRBV2
CASSEMGGQPQHF
>.|TRBV4-3
CASSQEAAGVVVF
>.|TRBV7-3
CASSFSGGQYNEQFF
>.|TRBV4-1
CASSPSPGSGNTIYF
>.|TRBV5-1
CASSLRVVDTEAFF
>TRBD2|TRBV30
CAWSAGLATYEQYF
>TRBD1|TRBV2
CASRVDRAEEKLFF
>.|TRBV2
CASRRETGPTEAFF
>TRBD1|TRBV6-6
CASSYSGQSNQPQHF
>.|TRBV14
CASSQDSGVNTEAFF